This TCR beta chain was observed in a study of shared clonotypes between healthy human individuals. Authors' methods: Because ImmunoSEQ provided only junction sequences with no quality scores, the filtering differed. Produced via immunoSEQ multiplex PCR; TCRdb's table is partial and in-frame only. That table furnishes V, J and clone size, whereas the DNA furnished D and trimming. The repertoire holds around 1.5 million clones, nearly 99% seen once, with 0.4% to 0.45% in the top ten. Germline V gene data show CDR1 as LGHNA and CDR2 as YSLEER. CDR3 length equals 15 residues. Deletions cut 1 base from V and 4 bases from J, with 10 bases between. A note on this clone: Its target is unknown.

Study-wide points: Against clonotypes common to all four donors, non-shared ones had lower generation probabilities. Clonotypes that were shared across a few donors made up approximately 5.1% of naive CD4 clonotypes. Only blood was sampled; tissue repertoires likely differ.

The clonotype originates from a man aged 25-45 years in good health. The sample taken for sequencing was naive CD4+ T cells sorted from blood. Sample subset: CD45RA+ positively selected. The chain uses TRBV4-3 and TRBJ2-2; D gene ambiguous. CDR3 loop: CASSQVGPGTGELFF. In nucleotides, the CDR3 is TGCGCCAGCAGCCAAGTAGGGCCGGGCACCGGGGAGCTGTTTTTT.